The clone carrying this T cell receptor beta chain was counted a few times. Germline CDR1 SGHRS, CDR2 YFSETQ. The V end was cut by 4 bases, the J end by 11 bases, with 22 bases between. This CDR3 region has 15 residues. The data were taken from a study of blood T cell repertoires in COVID-19. Profiled with immunoSEQ multiplex PCR; TCRdb holds only in-frame clones, not every one. This sample carries some 170,000 clones, roughly four fifths of them seen once, and the ten largest clones take approximately 10%. Source material: peripheral blood. V is TRBV5-1 and J is TRBJ2-1; D unclear. This clonotype was obtained from a human donor in a cohort sampled during active COVID-19. CDR3 region: CASSAADNGLRKQFF. CDR3 bases: TGCGCCAGCAGCGCGGCGGATAACGGTCTCCGAAAGCAGTTCTTC.